Listed here are 24 T cell receptor beta chains from one sample, sequenced in a study of response to subunit inactivated influenza vaccine. Using its own MiXCR run on the RT-PCR reads, TCRdb lists one record per CDR3 protein. This sample has 450,000 to 600,000 distinct CDR3 sequences, with 7.2% found just once. The sequenced sample was PBMCs from blood, obtained around 25 months after vaccination. The origin of the receptors is a man aged 45-69 years who received an inactivated influenza vaccine.

This clonotype was detected only a few times. J is TRBJ2-3 and V is TRBV12-3 or TRBV12-4, with TRBD2 matching over 11 bases. V was clipped by 2 bases and J by 2 bases; unmatched bases: 12. This CDR3 region has 19 residues. The CDR3 nucleotides are TGTGCCAGCAGTTTACCCCTGGGGTCTAGCGGGGGGCTCACAGATACGCAGTATTTT. Translating gives CASSLPLGSSGGLTDTQYF.

The gene calls are TRBV7-8 and TRBJ1-6, with TRBD1 as a possible D gene (6 bases). Germline V lookup: CDR1 SGHVS, CDR2 FQNEAQ. Between the trimmed V and J ends, which lost 4 bases and 10 bases, there was a span of 17 bases. This CDR3 is built from 15 residues. The CDR3 DNA reads TGTGCCAGCAGCTCTTACAGGGCAGAGGACTCACCCCTCCACTTT. It codes for CASSSYRAEDSPLHF.

This clonotype was recorded a few times. This sequence joins TRBV4-3 and TRBJ2-1; D is unresolved. V lost 3 bases, J lost 5 bases, and 11 bases lay in between. Per germline, CDR1 LGHNA and CDR2 YSLEER. CDR3 length: 14 residues. CDR3 nucleotide sequence: TGCGCCAGCAGCCAGTACGAAAGAAACAATGAGCAGTTCTTC. Translated, it gives CASSQYERNNEQFF.

This clonotype was detected ten times or more. The chain combines TRBV4-2 with TRBJ1-5; 7 bases align to TRBD1. This CDR3 contains 18 residues. The trim removed 1 base at V and 4 bases at J, leaving 13 bases unmatched. The V gene's germline CDR1 is LGHNA and CDR2 YNFKEQ. The CDR3 sequence is CASSQATGPLKFNQPQHF. As DNA, the CDR3 is TGTGCCAGCAGCCAAGCGACAGGGCCGCTGAAGTTTAATCAGCCCCAGCATTTT.

The chain carries TRBV10-3 and TRBJ2-5; 7 positions agree with TRBD2. Per the germline V gene, CDR1 is ENHRY and CDR2 is SYGVKD. This CDR3 spans 14 amino acids. After removal of 5 bases from V and 3 bases from J, the junction contained 6 bases not matched to a gene. Here the CDR3 reads CAISSAGLKETQYF. Here the CDR3 DNA reads TGTGCCATCAGTTCTGCGGGACTAAAAGAGACCCAGTACTTC.

The V and J genes are TRBV29-1 and TRBJ2-5; no clear D. CDR3 length: 12 residues. Germline CDR1 is SQVTM and CDR2 is ANQGSEA. Trimming took off 5 bases at V and 1 base at J, with 8 bases between the two ends. The CDR3 sequence is CSVWTAQETQYF. CDR3 DNA sequence: TGCAGCGTTTGGACGGCCCAAGAGACCCAGTACTTC.

This CDR3 reads CASSYGQGGAIQYF. CDR3 DNA: TGTGCCAGCAGTTACGGGCAGGGGGGAGCCATTCAGTACTTC. The chain combines TRBV6-5 with TRBJ2-4, with D maybe TRBD1 (7 bases). V gave up 2 bases and J gave up 9 bases, with 14 bases separating them. The CDR3 covers 14 residues. The V gene's germline CDR1 is MNHEY and CDR2 SVGAGI.

This clonotype was recorded many times. The chain recombines TRBV4-3 with TRBJ2-3; perhaps D is TRBD1 or TRBD2 (5 bases each). The CDR3 covers 17 residues. Trimming stripped 5 bases from V and 6 bases from J, with 24 bases between. CDR1 and CDR2 from the germline V gene are LGHNA and YSLEER. The DNA for the CDR3 is TGCGCCAGCAGCGCAGAACCGGCAATTGGGGGTTTGGATACGCAGTATTTT. Its protein product is CASSAEPAIGGLDTQYF.

The J gene is TRBJ2-3, the V gene TRBV4-2; D is undetermined. This CDR3 comprises 15 residues. The germline V and J ends were trimmed by 0 bases and 3 bases, with 10 bases remaining between them. Germline lookup yields CDR1 LGHNA and CDR2 YNFKEQ. CDR3 residues: CASSQDLVRTDTQYF. CDR3 nucleotides: TGTGCCAGCAGCCAAGATCTGGTACGAACAGATACGCAGTATTTT.

This rearrangement joins TRBV5-1 to TRBJ1-2; 10 bases map to TRBD1. J gave up 6 bases and V 4 bases, and 6 bases lay outside the gene matches. CDR3 length: 14 residues. The germline CDR1 and CDR2 sequences are SGHRS and YFSETQ. CDR3 sequence reads: CASSAGQGPNGYTF. As DNA, the CDR3 is TGCGCCAGCAGCGCGGGACAGGGGCCGAATGGCTACACCTTC.

In its sample, this clonotype was seen many times. The rearrangement joins TRBV7-8 to TRBJ2-1; TRBD2 agrees at 9 bases. Germline CDR1 SGHVS, CDR2 FQNEAQ. The CDR3 covers 15 residues. Trimming removed 1 base from V and 4 bases from J; junction bases left unmatched: 2. The CDR3 DNA is TGTGCCAGCAGCTTAGGGCGGGGGGGGTACAATGAGCAGTTCTTC. Protein product: CASSLGRGGYNEQFF.

This clonotype was seen a handful of times. The chain joins TRBV9 to TRBJ2-1; D is possibly TRBD2 (6 bases). The V end lost 0 bases, the J end lost 6 bases, and 19 bases lay between the germline ends. Germline-derived CDR1 and CDR2 are SGDLS and YYNGEE. CDR3 length: 17 amino acids. CDR3 nucleotides: TGTGCCAGCAGCGTAGGCCACGGCGGAAGCGGGCTCAATGAGCAGTTCTTC. It yields the protein CASSVGHGGSGLNEQFF.

This clonotype was counted ten times or more. The chain has TRBV4-2 and TRBJ2-1; TRBD2 matches 10 bases. In germline, CDR1 is LGHNA, CDR2 YNFKEQ. The CDR3 is 20 amino acids. The J segment lost 0 bases and the V segment lost 0 bases, leaving 11 bases of the junction unmatched. CDR3 in amino acids: CASSQDLASGGASSYNEQFF. The CDR3 DNA sequence: TGTGCCAGCAGCCAAGATTTGGCTAGCGGGGGAGCGAGCTCCTACAATGAGCAGTTCTTC.

V and J are TRBV4-2 and TRBJ2-1; D ambiguous. The CDR3 has 14 amino acids. The germline CDR1 and CDR2 sequences are LGHNA and YNFKEQ. Trimming cost V 0 bases and J 8 bases, with 11 bases left between them. The CDR3 spells CASSQEGGVHEQFF. For the CDR3, the DNA is TGTGCCAGCAGCCAAGAAGGTGGGGTCCATGAGCAGTTCTTC.

This clonotype was detected ten times or more. The rearrangement uses TRBV11-2 and TRBJ2-2, with D uncertain. Germline V lookup: CDR1 SGHAT, CDR2 FQNNGV. Between the trimmed V and J ends, which lost 5 bases and 6 bases, there was a span of 10 bases. The CDR3 has 13 amino acids. The CDR3 DNA sequence: TGTGCCAGCAGCCGAAATCCTGCCGGGGAGCTGTTTTTT. This translates into CASSRNPAGELFF. Complete variable domain (other parts from reference TRBV11-2 and TRBJ2-2): EAGVAQSPRYKIIEKRQSVAFWCNPISGHATLYWYQQILGQGPKLLIQFQNNGVVDDSQLPKDRFSAERLKGVDSTLKIQPAKLEDSAVYLCASSRNPAGELFFGEGSRLTVL.

The table lists this clonotype with a few counts. V is TRBV7-2 and J is TRBJ1-2; a possible D gene is TRBD1 (6 bases). V lost 4 bases to trimming and J lost 8 bases, with 17 bases between them. Germline V CDR1 and CDR2: SGHTA, FQGNSA. The CDR3 has 14 amino acids. The CDR3 protein is CASSSLGQVWGYTF. Here the CDR3 DNA reads TGTGCCAGCAGCTCGTTGGGACAAGTCTGGGGCTACACCTTC.

The chain has TRBV7-3 and TRBJ2-1; D gene ambiguous. The CDR3 covers 14 residues. Looked up from germline, CDR1 is SGHTA and CDR2 is FQGTGA. The germline V and J ends were trimmed by 3 bases and 7 bases, with 13 bases remaining between them. CDR3 sequence reads: CASSLGTTFNEQFF. The CDR3 DNA follows: TGTGCCAGCAGCTTGGGAACAACCTTTAATGAGCAGTTCTTC.

The sample holds many counts of this clonotype. V is TRBV12-3 or TRBV12-4 and J is TRBJ1-2, with a tentative D call TRBD1 (5 bases). Trimming pared 0 bases from V and 6 bases from J, leaving 11 bases between. There are 14 residues in the CDR3. As DNA, the CDR3 is TGTGCCAGCAGTTTAGCGTCCAGGGCCCATGGCTACACCTTC. Encoded protein: CASSLASRAHGYTF.

CDR3 nucleotide sequence: TGTGCCAGCAGTCCAGAGGGACCTCAATTTGGCGGGGAGCTGTTTTTT. This sequence encodes CASSPEGPQFGGELFF. The chain couples TRBV27 to TRBJ2-2, with D perhaps assigned TRBD1 or TRBD2 (5 bases each). The V gene lost 5 bases and the J gene lost 7 bases, with 20 bases spanning the gap. In germline, CDR1 is MNHEY, CDR2 SMNVEV (reference sequence). This CDR3 spans 16 amino acids.

CDR3 DNA sequence: TGTGCCAGCAGGCTGATCTCGGGGGCCCATAGGGACACCGGGGAGCTGTTTTTT. Protein sequence: CASRLISGAHRDTGELFF. The chain combines TRBV5-4 with TRBJ2-2, with D perhaps matching TRBD1 or TRBD2 (6 bases each). V lost 5 bases, J lost 3 bases, and 23 bases lay in between. CDR1 SGHNT and CDR2 YYREEE come from the germline V gene (reference sequence). The CDR3 sequence is 18 residues long.

This clonotype was counted at least ten times. This chain links TRBV4-3 with TRBJ2-2; TRBD2 is a possible D gene (6 bases). Germline V gene data show CDR1 as LGHNA and CDR2 as YSLEER. Trimming cost V 3 bases and J 0 bases, with 17 bases left between them. The CDR3 is 18 residues long. The CDR3 DNA reads TGCGCCAGCAGCCATTACCTATTGACGGGAGCGAACACCGGGGAGCTGTTTTTT. It codes for CASSHYLLTGANTGELFF.

This clonotype was counted between two and nine times. The CDR3 protein is CASSSPGTGLQETQYF. CDR3 nucleotides: TGTGCCAGCAGCTCGCCCGGGACAGGACTTCAAGAGACCCAGTACTTC. This chain uses TRBV7-9 with TRBJ2-5, with TRBD1 identical over 8 bases. CDR1 SEHNR and CDR2 FQNEAQ come from the germline V gene (reference sequence). This CDR3 comprises 16 residues. V gave up 4 bases and J gave up 2 bases; unmatched junction bases: 9.

This clonotype was observed many times. The CDR3 protein is CASTTWRRMSTEAFF. CDR3 DNA sequence: TGTGCCAGCACCACCTGGAGGCGTATGAGCACTGAAGCTTTCTTT. The J gene is TRBJ1-1, the V gene TRBV12-3 or TRBV12-4; D gene unclear. With 7 bases removed from V and 4 bases from J, the gap between germline ends came to 19 bases. This CDR3 is built from 15 residues.

The chain joins TRBV2 to TRBJ2-1; D is unclear. Germline V lookup: CDR1 SNHLY, CDR2 FYNNEI. The CDR3 is 13 residues long. V shed 3 bases and J shed 6 bases, with 9 bases lying between them. In DNA, the CDR3 is TGTGCCAGCAGTGACGGCGGCGGCAATGAGCAGTTCTTC. Its protein product is CASSDGGGNEQFF.